These 7 T cell receptor beta chains were sequenced from one sample in a study of early T cells in non-severe SARS-CoV-2 infection. TCRdb itself ran the 5' RACE reads through MiXCR, one entry per CDR3 protein. There are about 80,000 distinct CDR3 sequences in the sample; less than 15% occur only once, and roughly a sixth lies in the top ten. Sequencing was performed on whole blood, taken at baseline. All receptors come from an adult who was a healthcare worker with PCR-confirmed SARS-CoV-2 infection or an uninfected control (not recorded which). The donor label of this sample is uncertain.

This rearrangement joins TRBV7-3 to TRBJ1-1, with D possibly matching TRBD1 (5 bases). V was shortened by 0 bases and J by 4 bases, with 9 bases between the two germline ends. CDR1 SGHTA and CDR2 FQGTGA come from the germline V gene. The CDR3 covers 14 residues. DNA for the CDR3: TGTGCCAGCAGCTTAACTACGGGGGTCACTGAAGCTTTCTTT. It specifies CASSLTTGVTEAFF. Combining the CDR3 with reference TRBV7-3 and TRBJ1-1 gives the whole variable domain GAGVSQTPSNKVTEKGKYVELRCDPISGHTALYWYRQSLGQGPEFLIYFQGTGAADDSGLPNDRFFAVRPEGSVSTLKIQRTERGDSAVYLCASSLTTGVTEAFFGQGTRLTVV.

This clonotype showed up many times. The V call is TRBV4-1, the J call TRBJ2-3; D is unresolved. The CDR3 contains 13 residues. From germline, CDR1 is MGHRA and CDR2 YSYEKL. The ends were cut back, 1 base at V and 8 bases at J, with 10 bases in the middle. CDR3 protein: CASSQGGIGTQYF. In DNA, the CDR3 is TGCGCCAGCAGCCAAGGAGGAATTGGTACGCAGTATTTT.

In this sample, this clonotype turned up a few times. The J gene is TRBJ1-1, the V gene TRBV7-2, with D unclear. Trimming shortened V by 2 bases and J by 2 bases, and 9 bases separated the two germline ends. Germline CDR1 and CDR2: SGHTA and FQGNSA. CDR3 length equals 14 residues. CDR3 region: CASSLLSGNTEAFF. The CDR3 DNA sequence: TGTGCCAGCAGCTTACTGTCGGGAAACACTGAAGCTTTCTTT.

The gene calls are TRBV7-9 and TRBJ1-1; D call uncertain. Germline CDR1 SEHNR, CDR2 FQNEAQ (reference sequence). V lost 1 base and J lost 1, with 16 bases in between. This CDR3 contains 17 residues. The CDR3 sequence is CASSLGAGLIWNTEAFF. CDR3 sequence (DNA): TGTGCCAGCAGCTTAGGAGCCGGACTGATCTGGAACACTGAAGCTTTCTTT.

This clonotype was seen a few times. The chain uses TRBV6-5 and TRBJ1-2; 7 nucleotides match TRBD1. V shed 8 bases and J 4 bases; nucleotides not matched to a gene: 1. Germline CDR1 MNHEY, CDR2 SVGAGI. CDR3 length: 11 residues. Written as DNA, the CDR3 is TGTGCCAGCCGGGACAGCTATGGCTACACCTTC. Its protein is CASRDSYGYTF.

The CDR3 loop reads CASRQTSGTPSYNEQFF. For the CDR3, the DNA is TGTGCCAGCAGACAGACCTCCGGGACTCCATCCTACAATGAGCAGTTCTTC. J is TRBJ2-1 and V is TRBV6-6; tentatively, D is TRBD2 (6 bases). Germline loops: CDR1 MNHNY, CDR2 SVGAGI (reference sequence). CDR3 length: 17 residues. Trimming took 6 bases from V and 1 from J, leaving 19 bases between them.

V usage is TRBV12-3 or TRBV12-4 and J usage is TRBJ2-7; no clear D. V was pared by 3 bases and J by 5 bases, with 8 bases between. The CDR3 contains 12 residues. For the CDR3, the DNA is TGTGCCAGCAGTTTCATTACGCACGAGCAGTACTTC. Amino acid sequence: CASSFITHEQYF.